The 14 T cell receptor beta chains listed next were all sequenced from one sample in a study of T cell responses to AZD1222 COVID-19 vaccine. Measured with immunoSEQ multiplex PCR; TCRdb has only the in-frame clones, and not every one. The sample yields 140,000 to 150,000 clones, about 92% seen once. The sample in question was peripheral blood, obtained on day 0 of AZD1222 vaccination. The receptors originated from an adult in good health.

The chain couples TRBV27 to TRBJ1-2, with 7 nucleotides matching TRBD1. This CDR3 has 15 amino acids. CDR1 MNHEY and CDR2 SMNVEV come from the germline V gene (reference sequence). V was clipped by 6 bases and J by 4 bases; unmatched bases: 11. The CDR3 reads CASRVSPGTAYGYTF. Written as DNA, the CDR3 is TGTGCCAGCAGAGTTTCCCCAGGGACAGCCTATGGCTACACCTTC.

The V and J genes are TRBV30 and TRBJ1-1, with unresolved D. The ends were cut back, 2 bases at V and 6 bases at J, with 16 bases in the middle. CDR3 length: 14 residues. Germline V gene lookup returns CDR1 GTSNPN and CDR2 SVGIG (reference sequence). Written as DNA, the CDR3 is TGTGCCTGGAGTAAGGGCTTAAGTATCTCTGAAGCTTTCTTT. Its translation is CAWSKGLSISEAFF.

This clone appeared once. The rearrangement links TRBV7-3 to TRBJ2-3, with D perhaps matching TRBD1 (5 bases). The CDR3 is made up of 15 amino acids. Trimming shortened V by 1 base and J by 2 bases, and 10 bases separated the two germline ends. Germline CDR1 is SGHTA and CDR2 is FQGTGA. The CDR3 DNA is TGTGCCAGCAGCTTAATTGGACACTCCACAGATACGCAGTATTTT. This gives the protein CASSLIGHSTDTQYF.

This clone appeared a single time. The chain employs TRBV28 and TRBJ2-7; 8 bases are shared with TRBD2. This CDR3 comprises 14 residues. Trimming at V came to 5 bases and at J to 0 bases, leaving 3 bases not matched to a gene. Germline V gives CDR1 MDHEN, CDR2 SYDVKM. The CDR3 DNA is TGTGCCAGCAGTATAGCGGGGTCCTCCTACGAGCAGTACTTC. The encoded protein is CASSIAGSSYEQYF.

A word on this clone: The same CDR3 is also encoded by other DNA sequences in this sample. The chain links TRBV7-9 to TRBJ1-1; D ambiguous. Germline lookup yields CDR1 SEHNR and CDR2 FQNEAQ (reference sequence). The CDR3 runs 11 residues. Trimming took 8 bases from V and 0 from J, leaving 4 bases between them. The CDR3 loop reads CASSLNTEAFF. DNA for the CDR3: TGTGCCAGCTCCTTGAACACTGAAGCTTTCTTT. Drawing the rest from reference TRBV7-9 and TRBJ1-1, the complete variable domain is DTGVSQNPRHKITKRGQNVTFRCDPISEHNRLYWYRQTLGQGPEFLTYFQNEAQLEKSRLLSDRFSAERPKGSFSTLEIQRTEQGDSAMYLCASSLNTEAFFGQGTRLTVV.

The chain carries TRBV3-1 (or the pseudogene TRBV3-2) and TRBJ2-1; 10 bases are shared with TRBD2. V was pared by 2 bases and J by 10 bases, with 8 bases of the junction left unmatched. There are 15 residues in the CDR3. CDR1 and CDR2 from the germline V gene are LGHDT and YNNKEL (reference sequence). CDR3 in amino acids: CASSQIAGGLREQFF. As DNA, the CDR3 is TGTGCCAGCAGCCAAATAGCGGGGGGACTTCGGGAGCAGTTCTTC.

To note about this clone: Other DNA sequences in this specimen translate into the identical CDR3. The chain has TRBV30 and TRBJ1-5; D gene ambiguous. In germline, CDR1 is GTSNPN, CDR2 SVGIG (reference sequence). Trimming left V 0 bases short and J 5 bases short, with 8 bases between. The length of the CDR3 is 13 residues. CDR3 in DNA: TGTGCCTGGAGTGTACGGGGAGATCAGCCCCAGCATTTT. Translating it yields CAWSVRGDQPQHF. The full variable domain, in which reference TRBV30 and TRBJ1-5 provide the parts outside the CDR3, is SQTIHQWPATLVQPVGSPLSLECTVEGTSNPNLYWYRQAAGRGLQLLFYSVGIGQISSEVPQNLSASRPQDRQFILSSKKLLLSDSGFYLCAWSVRGDQPQHFGDGTRLSIL.

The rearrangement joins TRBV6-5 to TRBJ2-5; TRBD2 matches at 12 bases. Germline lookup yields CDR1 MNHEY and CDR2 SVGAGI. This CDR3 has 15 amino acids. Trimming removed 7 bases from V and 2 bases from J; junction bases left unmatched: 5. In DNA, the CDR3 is TGTGCCAGCAATCCCCTAGCGGGGGGGCAAGAGACCCAGTACTTC. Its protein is CASNPLAGGQETQYF.

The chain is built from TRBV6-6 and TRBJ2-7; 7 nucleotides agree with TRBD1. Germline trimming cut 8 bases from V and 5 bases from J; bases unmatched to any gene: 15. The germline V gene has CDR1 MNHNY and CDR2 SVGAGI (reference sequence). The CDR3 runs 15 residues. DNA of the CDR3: TGTGCCAGCGGAGTAGAATTCGACAGGGTCGACGAGCAGTACTTC. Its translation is CASGVEFDRVDEQYF.

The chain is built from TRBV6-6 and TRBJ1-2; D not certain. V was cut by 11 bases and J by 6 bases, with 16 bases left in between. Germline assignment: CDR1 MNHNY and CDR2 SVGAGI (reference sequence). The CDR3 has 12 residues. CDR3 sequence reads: CAGYIPQDGYTF. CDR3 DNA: TGTGCCGGATATATACCCCAAGATGGCTACACCTTC.

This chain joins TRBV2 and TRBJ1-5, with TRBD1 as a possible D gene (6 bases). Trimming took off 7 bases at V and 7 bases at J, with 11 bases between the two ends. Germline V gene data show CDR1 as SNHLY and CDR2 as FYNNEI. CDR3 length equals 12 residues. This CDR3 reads CASKVGGQPQHF. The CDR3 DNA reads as TGTGCCAGCAAAGTGGGGGGCCAGCCCCAGCATTTT.

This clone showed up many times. CDR3 protein: CASSLVGTGEKLFF. The CDR3 nucleotides are TGTGCCAGCAGTTTGGTTGGCACGGGCGAAAAACTGTTTTTT. The rearrangement links TRBV27 to TRBJ1-4; no reliable D call. The V end was cut by 3 bases, the J end by 8 bases, with 13 bases between. The length of the CDR3 is 14 residues. Germline V gene sequence: CDR1 MNHEY, CDR2 SMNVEV (reference sequence).

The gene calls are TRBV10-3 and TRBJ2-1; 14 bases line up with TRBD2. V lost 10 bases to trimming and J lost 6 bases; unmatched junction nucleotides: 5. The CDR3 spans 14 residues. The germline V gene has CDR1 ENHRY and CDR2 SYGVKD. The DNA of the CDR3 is TGTGCCAACGGACTAGCGGGGGGTCCCAATGAGCAGTTCTTC. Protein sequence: CANGLAGGPNEQFF.

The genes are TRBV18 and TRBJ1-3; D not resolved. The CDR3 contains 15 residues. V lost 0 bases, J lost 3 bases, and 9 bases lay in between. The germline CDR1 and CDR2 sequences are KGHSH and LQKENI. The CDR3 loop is CASSPPKGLGNTIYF. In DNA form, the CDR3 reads TGTGCCAGCTCACCACCGAAAGGGCTTGGAAACACCATATATTTT.